This T cell receptor beta chain derives from a study of T cells in Graves' hyperthyroidism and ophthalmopathy. Findings and limits, study-wide: Researchers report that a 13 V-J model separated ophthalmopathy from stable hyperthyroidism.

This clonotype showed up many times. As yet, its antigen is unknown. This CDR3 contains 13 residues. Germline CDR1 reads SNHLY; CDR2 reads FYNNEI. V was shortened by 6 bases and J by 6 bases, with 14 bases between the two germline ends. Template material for amplifying TCR beta CDR3 regions consisted of RNA transcripts. First-round RT-PCR with HTBI primers amplified the TCR CDR3 region. TCRdb recomputed calls from the multiplex PCR reads with MiXCR, one row per CDR3 protein. The sample shows 200,000 to 250,000 distinct CDR3 sequences, approximately 17% of them seen only once. The TCR comes from a middle-aged man with Graves' hyperthyroidism. The J gene is TRBJ1-1, the V gene TRBV2, with D unresolved. The source material was blood. CDR3 sequence: CASSLGQRAEAFF. For the CDR3, the DNA is TGTGCCAGCAGCCTTGGGCAACGCGCTGAAGCTTTCTTT.